Sequencing of this T cell receptor beta chain was carried out in a study of pediatric ulcerative colitis. Overall study results and limits: This repertoire reflects total lymphocytes rather than subpopulations like regulatory T cells.

CDR1 SNHLY and CDR2 FYNNEI come from the germline V gene. CDR3 length equals 16 residues. About this clone itself: Antigen: not known. At one of its ends the junction is not consistent with the germline gene, which may arise from a read error.

Clones were read by immunoSEQ multiplex PCR, and TCRdb kept only the in-frame ones, dropping some. The data contain tens of thousands of clones, about 89% of them seen just once; the ten biggest clones take up over 1.3%. This chain uses TRBV2 with TRBJ2-2, with 12 nucleotides matching TRBD2. The clonotype originates from a boy between 10 and 17 years old who was a control in a study of pediatric ulcerative colitis. The sequencing input was blood. The CDR3, as DNA: TGTGCCAGCAGCCCGACTAGCGGGAGACACACCGGGGGGCTGTTTTTT. Encoded protein: CASSPTSGRHTGGLFF.